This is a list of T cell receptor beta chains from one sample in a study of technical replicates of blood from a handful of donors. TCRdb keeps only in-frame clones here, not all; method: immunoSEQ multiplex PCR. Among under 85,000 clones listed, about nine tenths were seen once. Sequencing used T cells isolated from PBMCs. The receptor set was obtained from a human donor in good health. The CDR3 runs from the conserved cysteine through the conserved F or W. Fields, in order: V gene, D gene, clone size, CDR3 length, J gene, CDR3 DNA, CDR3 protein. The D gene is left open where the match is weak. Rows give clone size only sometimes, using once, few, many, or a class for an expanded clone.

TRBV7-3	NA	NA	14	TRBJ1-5	TGTGCCAGCAGCTTTGGGGGGGGGTGTCAGCCCCAGCATTTT	CASSFGGGCQPQHF
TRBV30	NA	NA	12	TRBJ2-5	TGTGCCTGGAGTCCGTACACGGGGACCCAGTACTTC	CAWSPYTGTQYF
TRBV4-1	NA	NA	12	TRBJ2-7	TGCGCCAGCAGCCAAGTGGGGGGCGAGCAGTACTTC	CASSQVGGEQYF
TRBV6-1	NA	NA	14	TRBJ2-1	TGTGCCAGCACCCCCGGGAGCTCCTACAATGAGCAGTTCTTC	CASTPGSSYNEQFF
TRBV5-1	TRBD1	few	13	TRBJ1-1	TGCGCCAGCAGCGAAAACAGGGGCACTGAAGCTTTCTTT	CASSENRGTEAFF
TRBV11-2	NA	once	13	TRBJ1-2	TGTGCCAGCAGCTTAGTAGGGGACTATGGCTACACCTTC	CASSLVGDYGYTF
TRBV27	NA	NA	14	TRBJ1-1	TGTGCCAGCAGTTTGGGGCACCTCGGAACTGAAGCTTTCTTT	CASSLGHLGTEAFF
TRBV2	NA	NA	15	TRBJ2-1	TGTGCCAGCAGTGAATGGCCTCGGGGACTCAGGGAGCAGTTCTTC	CASSEWPRGLREQFF
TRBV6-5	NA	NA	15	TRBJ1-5	TGTGCCAGCAGTTACGCGGTTCCTCCAGGGCAGCCCCAGCATTTT	CASSYAVPPGQPQHF
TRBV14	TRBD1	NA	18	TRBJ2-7	TGTGCCAGCAGCAACCCCGGGACAGGGGGCGGGAGGGCCTACGAGCAGTACTTC	CASSNPGTGGGRAYEQYF
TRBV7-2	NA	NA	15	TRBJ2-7	TGTGCCAGCAGCTCGCTAAGCGGTAGCTCCTACGAGCAGTACTTC	CASSSLSGSSYEQYF
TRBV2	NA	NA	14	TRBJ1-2	TGTGCCAGCAGTTCGAGGGAGGGCTACTATGGCTACACCTTC	CASSSREGYYGYTF
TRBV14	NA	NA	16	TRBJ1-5	TGTGCCAGCAGCCAAGACCGGACAGCTAGCAATCAGCCCCAGCATTTT	CASSQDRTASNQPQHF
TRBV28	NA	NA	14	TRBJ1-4	TGTGCCAGCAGTTCGACAGGCTATAATGAAAAACTGTTTTTT	CASSSTGYNEKLFF
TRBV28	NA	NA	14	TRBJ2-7	TGTGCCAGCAGTTTCACAGGTAGCTCCTACGAGCAGTACTTC	CASSFTGSSYEQYF
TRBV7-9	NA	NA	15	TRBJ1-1	TGTGCCAGCAGCTTATTCGTGGGACAAGACACTGAAGCTTTCTTT	CASSLFVGQDTEAFF
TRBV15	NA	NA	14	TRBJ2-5	TGTGCCACCAGCAGCTCAGACTACCAAGAGACCCAGTACTTC	CATSSSDYQETQYF
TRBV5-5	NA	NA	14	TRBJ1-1	TGTGCCAGCAATATGGACAGCATGAACACTGAAGCTTTCTTT	CASNMDSMNTEAFF
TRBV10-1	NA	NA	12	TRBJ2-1	TGCGCCAGCAGTGAGAGAAGCTGCGAGCAGTTCTTC	CASSERSCEQFF
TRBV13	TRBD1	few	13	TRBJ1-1	TGTGCCAGTGAAAACAGGGGTAACACTGAAGCTTTCTTT	CASENRGNTEAFF
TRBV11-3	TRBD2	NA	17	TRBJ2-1	TGTGCCAGCAGCTTAGGGCTAGCGGGAGGGTTGTGGGATGAGCAGTTCTTC	CASSLGLAGGLWDEQFF
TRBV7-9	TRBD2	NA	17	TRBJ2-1	TGTGCCAGCAGCTTAGTCCCCGGACTAGCGGTTTACAATGAGCAGTTCTTC	CASSLVPGLAVYNEQFF
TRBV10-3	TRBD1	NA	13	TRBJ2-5	TGTGCCATCAGCGGGGACAGGGGCGAGACCCAGTACTTC	CAISGDRGETQYF
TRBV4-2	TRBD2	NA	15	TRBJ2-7	TGTGCCAGCAGCCAAGTCGGGACTAGTTTTTACGAGCAGTACTTC	CASSQVGTSFYEQYF
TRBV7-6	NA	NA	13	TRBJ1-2	TGTGCCAGCAGCTTAGCACGGAACTATGGCTACACCTTC	CASSLARNYGYTF
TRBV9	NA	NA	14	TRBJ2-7	TGTGCCAGCAGCGTAGAAGGGGCAGCCTACGAGCAGTACTTC	CASSVEGAAYEQYF